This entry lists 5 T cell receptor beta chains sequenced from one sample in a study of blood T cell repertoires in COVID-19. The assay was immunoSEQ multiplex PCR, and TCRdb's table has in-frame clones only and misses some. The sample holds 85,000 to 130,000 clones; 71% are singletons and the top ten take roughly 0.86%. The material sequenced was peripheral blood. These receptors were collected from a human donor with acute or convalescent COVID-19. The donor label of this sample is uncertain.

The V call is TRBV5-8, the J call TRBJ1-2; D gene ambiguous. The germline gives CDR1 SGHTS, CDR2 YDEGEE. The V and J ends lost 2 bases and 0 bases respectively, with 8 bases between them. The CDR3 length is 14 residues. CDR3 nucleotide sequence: TGTGCCAGCAGCTTCTACGGGGCTAACTATGGCTACACCTTC. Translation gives CASSFYGANYGYTF.

CDR3 loop: CASSRQGIGEQFF. The CDR3 coding sequence is TGTGCCAGCAGTAGACAGGGAATCGGTGAGCAGTTCTTC. J is TRBJ2-1 and V is TRBV7-9; 7 nucleotides align to TRBD1. Germline V gives CDR1 SEHNR, CDR2 FQNEAQ (reference sequence). The J segment lost 9 bases and the V segment lost 6 bases, leaving 8 bases of the junction unmatched. CDR3 length equals 13 residues. The whole variable domain, filled in from reference TRBV7-9 and TRBJ2-1, reads DTGVSQNPRHKITKRGQNVTFRCDPISEHNRLYWYRQTLGQGPEFLTYFQNEAQLEKSRLLSDRFSAERPKGSFSTLEIQRTEQGDSAMYLCASSRQGIGEQFFGPGTRLTVL.

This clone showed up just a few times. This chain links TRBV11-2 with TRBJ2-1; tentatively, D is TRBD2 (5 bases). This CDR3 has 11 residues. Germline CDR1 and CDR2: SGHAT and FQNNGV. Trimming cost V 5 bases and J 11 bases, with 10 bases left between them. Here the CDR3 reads CASSQAEKQFF. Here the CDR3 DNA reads TGTGCCAGCAGCCAAGCGGAGAAGCAGTTCTTC.

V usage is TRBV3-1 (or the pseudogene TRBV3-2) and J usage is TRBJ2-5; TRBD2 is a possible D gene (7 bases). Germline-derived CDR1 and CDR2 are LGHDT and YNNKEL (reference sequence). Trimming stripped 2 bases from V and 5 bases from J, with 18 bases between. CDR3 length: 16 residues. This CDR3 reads CASSQRGGGVKETQYF. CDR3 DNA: TGTGCCAGCAGCCAACGCGGGGGCGGGGTTAAGGAGACCCAGTACTTC.

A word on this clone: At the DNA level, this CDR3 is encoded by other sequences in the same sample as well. CDR3 region: CASSYSGTTYEQYF. CDR3 sequence (DNA): TGTGCCAGCAGTTACTCAGGGACTACCTACGAGCAGTACTTC. The rearrangement uses TRBV6-5 and TRBJ2-7; TRBD2 agrees at 7 bases. Trimming took 0 bases from V and 2 from J; bases not matched to a gene: 1. Germline loops: CDR1 MNHEY, CDR2 SVGAGI. The CDR3 totals 14 residues.